The sample holds a few counts of the clone carrying this TCR beta chain. Its antigen is undetermined. From blood, roughly 220-550 ng of genomic DNA served as TRB template. BIOMED2 TRB-A/B primer pools were used in multiplex TRB PCR. TCRdb called the multiplex PCR reads again in MiXCR, with one record for every CDR3 protein. The data show approximately 26,000 distinct CDR3 sequences, less than 35% seen once. This record belongs to a study of T and B cells in COVID-19 patients. General study points: Clonality of TRB repertoires was high in active COVID-19; recovery brought above-healthy diversity and richness. Sorted SARS-CoV-2-responsive or tetramer+ T cells and CD4+, regulatory and CD8+ subsets were not yet sequenced.

The germline V gene encodes CDR1 KGHSH and CDR2 LQKENI. The CDR3 spans 14 residues. V lost 3 bases, J lost 2 bases, and 11 bases lay in between. The clonotype comes from a human donor who had recovered from COVID-19. The sample taken for sequencing was blood. The chain uses TRBV18 and TRBJ2-7; tentative D call: TRBD1 (5 bases). The CDR3 here is CASSPMQGTYEQYF. In DNA form, the CDR3 reads TGTGCCAGCTCACCTATGCAGGGTACCTACGAGCAGTACTTC. Full variable domain (remainder filled in from reference TRBV18 and TRBJ2-7): NAGVMQNPRHLVRRRGQEARLRCSPMKGHSHVYWYRQLPEEGLKFMVYLQKENIIDESGMPKERFSAEFPKEGPSILRIQQVVRGDSAAYFCASSPMQGTYEQYFGPGTRLTVT.